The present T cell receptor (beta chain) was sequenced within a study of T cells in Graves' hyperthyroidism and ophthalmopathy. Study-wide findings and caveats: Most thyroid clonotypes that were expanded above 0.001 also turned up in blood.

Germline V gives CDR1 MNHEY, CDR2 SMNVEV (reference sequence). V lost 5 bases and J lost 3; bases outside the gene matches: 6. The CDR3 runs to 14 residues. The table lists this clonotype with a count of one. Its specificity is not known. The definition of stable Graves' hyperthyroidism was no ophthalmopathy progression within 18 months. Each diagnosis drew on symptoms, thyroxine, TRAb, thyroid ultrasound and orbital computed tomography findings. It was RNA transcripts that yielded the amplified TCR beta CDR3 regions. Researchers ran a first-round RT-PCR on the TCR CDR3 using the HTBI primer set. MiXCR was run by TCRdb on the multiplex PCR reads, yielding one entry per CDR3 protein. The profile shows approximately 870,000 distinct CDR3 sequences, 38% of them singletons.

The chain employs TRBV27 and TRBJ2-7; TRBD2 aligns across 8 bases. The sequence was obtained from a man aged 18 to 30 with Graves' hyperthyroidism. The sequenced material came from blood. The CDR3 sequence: CASSPSGWNYEQYF. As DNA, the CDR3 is TGTGCCAGCAGTCCTAGCGGGTGGAACTACGAGCAGTACTTC.